These 9 T cell receptor beta chains originate from one sample sequenced in a study of blood T cell repertoires in COVID-19. Libraries were prepared by immunoSEQ multiplex PCR; TCRdb keeps only in-frame clonotypes and omits some of them. Of roughly 170,000 clones detected, over 65% appear once; the ten largest clones hold around 4.8%. Source material: PBMCs or T cells enriched from blood (not recorded which). These receptors all come from a woman between 45 and 65 years old who had recovered from COVID-19.

V and J are TRBV5-1 and TRBJ2-5, with D tentatively TRBD2 (6 bases). This CDR3 has 14 residues. Trimming shortened V by 3 bases and J by 5 bases, and 14 bases separated the two germline ends. Germline V lookup: CDR1 SGHRS, CDR2 YFSETQ. This CDR3 reads CASSSLAAGETQYF. The CDR3 DNA reads as TGCGCCAGCAGCTCCTTGGCTGCGGGGGAGACCCAGTACTTC.

V gene TRBV2 combines with J gene TRBJ2-1; perhaps TRBD2 as D (5 bases). Deletions cut 6 bases from V and 6 bases from J, with 15 bases between. The germline gives CDR1 SNHLY, CDR2 FYNNEI. The CDR3 spans 14 residues. As DNA, the CDR3 is TGTGCCAGCAGAACCGGACTGCACCCCAATGAGCAGTTCTTC. It specifies CASRTGLHPNEQFF.

The chain combines TRBV5-1 with TRBJ1-4; D is possibly TRBD1 (5 bases). Germline lookup yields CDR1 SGHRS and CDR2 YFSETQ. Trimming pared 4 bases from V and 2 bases from J, leaving 15 bases between. CDR3 length: 16 amino acids. The chain's CDR3 is CASSPGAAGTNEKLFF. The CDR3 coding sequence is TGCGCCAGCAGCCCCGGGGCGGCGGGGACTAATGAAAAACTGTTTTTT.

V usage is TRBV15 and J usage is TRBJ2-1; 13 nucleotides match TRBD2. Germline-derived CDR1 and CDR2 are LNHNV and YYDKDF (reference sequence). This CDR3 region has 20 residues. Trimming cost V 0 bases and J 1 base; bases outside gene matches: 9. DNA of the CDR3: TGTGCCACCAGCAGAGATTGGAGACTAGCGGGGGGACCTTCCTACAATGAGCAGTTCTTC. Protein sequence: CATSRDWRLAGGPSYNEQFF.

This chain joins TRBV6-5 and TRBJ2-1; 9 positions agree with TRBD2. J was trimmed by 10 bases and V by 5 bases; bases with no gene match: 12. CDR1 and CDR2 from the germline V gene are MNHEY and SVGAGI. The CDR3 has 15 residues. The CDR3 DNA follows: TGTGCCAGCAGTCACCAGCGGGGGGTCCTGAGGGAGCAGTTCTTC. It translates to CASSHQRGVLREQFF.

This clone was seen once. V gene TRBV11-2 combines with J gene TRBJ2-7, with D tentatively TRBD1 (6 bases). CDR3 length: 15 residues. The V end lost 4 bases, the J end lost 4 bases, and 17 bases lay between the germline ends. The germline CDR1 and CDR2 sequences are SGHAT and FQNNGV. CDR3 residues: CASSSNPGHLYEQYV. Written as DNA, the CDR3 is TGTGCCAGCAGCTCGAATCCGGGACACCTATACGAGCAGTACGTC.

The J gene is TRBJ2-5, the V gene TRBV10-3, with a weak D call TRBD2 (5 bases). This CDR3 is built from 11 residues. CDR1 is ENHRY, CDR2 SYGVKD, per germline. V dropped 10 bases and J dropped 1 base, with 7 bases sitting between them. The CDR3 nucleotides read TGTGCCACCGGGGTCCAAGAGACCCAGTACTTC. The encoded protein is CATGVQETQYF.

This rearrangement joins TRBV7-9 to TRBJ1-1; 10 bases agree with TRBD1. Germline CDR1 is SEHNR and CDR2 is FQNEAQ (reference sequence). CDR3 length: 15 amino acids. The J segment lost 5 bases and the V segment lost 6 bases, leaving 9 bases of the junction unmatched. Written as DNA, the CDR3 is TGTGCCAGCAGACTCGCGGGACAGGGGAGTACTGAAGCTTTCTTT. This encodes CASRLAGQGSTEAFF.

The chain carries TRBV23-1 and TRBJ2-6; 8 bases are a match to TRBD1. TRBV23-1 is an ORF for which the function is uncertain. The V gene end was trimmed by 5 bases and the J gene end by 0 bases; junction bases not matched to a gene: 6. This CDR3 comprises 17 residues. The CDR3 DNA reads as TGCGCCAGCAGTTTTAAACAGGGGGGCTCTGGGGCCAACGTCCTGACTTTC. This gives the protein CASSFKQGGSGANVLTF.